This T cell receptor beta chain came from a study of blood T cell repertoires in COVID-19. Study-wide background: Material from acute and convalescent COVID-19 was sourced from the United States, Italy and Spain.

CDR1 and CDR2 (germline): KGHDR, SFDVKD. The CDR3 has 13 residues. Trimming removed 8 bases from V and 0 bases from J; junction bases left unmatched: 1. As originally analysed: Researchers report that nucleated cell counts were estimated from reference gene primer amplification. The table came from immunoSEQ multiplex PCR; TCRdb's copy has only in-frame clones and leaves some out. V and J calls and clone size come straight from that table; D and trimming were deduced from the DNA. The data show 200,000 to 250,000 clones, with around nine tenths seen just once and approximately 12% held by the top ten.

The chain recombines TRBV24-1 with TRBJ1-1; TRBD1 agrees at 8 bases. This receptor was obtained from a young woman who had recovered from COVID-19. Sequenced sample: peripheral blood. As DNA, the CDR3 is TGTGCCACCAAGGGACAGGTGAACACTGAAGCTTTCTTT. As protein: CATKGQVNTEAFF.